Listed below are T cell receptor beta chains from one sample, sequenced in a study of T cell repertoires in cytomegalovirus infection. Via MiXCR, TCRdb re-called the reads, giving one row per CDR3 protein. Of 100,000 or so distinct CDR3 sequences in the sample, about 22% were seen once. The sample was CD8+ T cells from PBMCs. The receptors derive from a human donor in good health (CMV status not recorded). Some clones in this sample may be carry-over from other donors' samples. Both conserved end residues are part of each CDR3. D genes are given only for firm matches.

TRBJ2-2 | 15 | TRBD2 | TRBV4-3 | CASSPREGNTGELFF
TRBJ2-5 | 15 | - | TRBV28 | CASSLLAGRQETQYF
TRBJ1-1 | 14 | - | TRBV28 | CASSLAGSISEAFF
TRBJ2-2 | 14 | - | TRBV30 | CAWSVGTLVGELFF
TRBJ2-1 | 17 | - | TRBV4-3 | CASSQGGLSGAPNEQFF
TRBJ1-5 | 14 | TRBD1 | TRBV28 | CASSSTGGVQPQHF
TRBJ2-1 | 16 | TRBD2 | TRBV5-4 | CASSPGLENSYNEQFF
TRBJ2-2 | 15 | - | TRBV19 | CASSIPAGATGELFF
TRBJ1-1 | 14 | - | TRBV6-2/TRBV6-3 | CASNLKPSGHAAFF
TRBJ2-6 | 13 | - | TRBV28 | CATRGSGANVLTF
TRBJ2-1 | 15 | - | TRBV7-9 | CASSLGAVTYNEQFF
TRBJ1-1 | 16 | TRBD1 | TRBV7-6 | CASSPGRQGIYTEAFF
TRBJ1-1 | 12 | - | TRBV6-2/TRBV6-3 | CASSQTGTEAFF
TRBJ2-6 | 15 | - | TRBV6-1 | CASSLSSSGANVLTF
TRBJ2-7 | 15 | - | TRBV7-9 | CASSSNQDWRYEQYF
TRBJ1-1 | 11 | - | TRBV20-1 | CQVRGGTEAFF
TRBJ2-1 | 13 | - | TRBV7-2 | CASSLAEYNEQFF
TRBJ2-7 | 13 | - | TRBV4-1 | CASSQEVPYEQYF
TRBJ2-1 | 16 | TRBD1 | TRBV24-1 | CATSDSEGGGYNEQFF
TRBJ1-2 | 16 | - | TRBV12-3/TRBV12-4 | CASSLLGQGQDYGYTF
TRBJ2-5 | 13 | - | TRBV6-2/TRBV6-3 | CASSYAAKETQYF
TRBJ2-2 | 17 | - | TRBV5-5 | CASSSDPLRENTGELFF
TRBJ2-7 | 13 | TRBD1 | TRBV7-6 | CASSHRTGDEQYF
TRBJ1-2 | 15 | - | TRBV27 | CASSLSGGGSYGYTF
TRBJ2-7 | 16 | TRBD2 | TRBV7-6 | CASSPTRTSGYYEQYF
TRBJ2-6 | 15 | - | TRBV20-1 | CSAGDTSSGANVLTF
TRBJ1-5 | 13 | - | TRBV7-2 | CASSLAVGQPQHF
TRBJ2-7 | 14 | - | TRBV7-2 | CASSLDTSYYEQYF
TRBJ1-2 | 15 | TRBD1 | TRBV28 | CASSRDREVDYGYTF
TRBJ2-7 | 13 | - | TRBV7-6 | CASSLTGLNEQYF
TRBJ2-3 | 14 | - | TRBV4-3 | CASSQERAADTQYF
TRBJ1-1 | 17 | TRBD1 | TRBV15 | CATSRDRETGVNTEAFF
TRBJ2-1 | 15 | TRBD2 | TRBV11-2 | CASSLMLAGESEQFF
TRBJ1-2 | 14 | - | TRBV19 | CATRLVWQAAGYTF
TRBJ2-7 | 11 | - | TRBV12-3/TRBV12-4 | CASSESYEQYF